This is a list of T cell receptor beta chains from one sample in a study of cytomegalovirus exposure and HLA in healthy donors. This table comes from immunoSEQ multiplex PCR, and its TCRdb copy is limited to in-frame clones, with some not included. This sample has approximately 220,000 clones, with just over 90% found just once. Sequenced: PBMCs. Receptors originate from a woman younger than 30 in good health and CMV-seronegative. The CDR3 runs from the conserved cysteine through the conserved F or W. Fields, in order: J gene, D gene, V gene, clone size, CDR3 DNA, CDR3 protein. D genes are given only for firm matches. The size field is filled for only some rows; it gives once, few, many or a size class.

TRBJ1-2	TRBD1	TRBV9	NA	TGTGCCAGCAGCAAAGAGACAGGGGGCCGTCCGACTAACTATGGCTACACCTTC	CASSKETGGRPTNYGYTF
TRBJ1-1	NA	TRBV2	NA	TGTGCCAGCAATGACTTCACAGCCGCGAACACTGAAGCTTTCTTT	CASNDFTAANTEAFF
TRBJ2-7	NA	TRBV7-9	NA	TGTGCCAGCAGCTCTGAGAAGGACACCCACTACGAGCAGTACTTC	CASSSEKDTHYEQYF
TRBJ2-1	TRBD1	TRBV29-1	NA	TGCAGCGTTGAAGCCACTGCCGGGACAGGGCGAGATGAGCAGTTCTTC	CSVEATAGTGRDEQFF
TRBJ2-7	NA	TRBV11-2	once	TGTGCCAGCAGCTTAGGGGGACTCCTGTCCGGTTCCTACGAGCAGTACTTC	CASSLGGLLSGSYEQYF
TRBJ2-1	NA	TRBV21-1	NA	TGTGCCAGCAGCAAAGGGAGCCTCGGCAACTCCTACAATGAGCAGTTCTTC	CASSKGSLGNSYNEQFF
TRBJ2-2	TRBD2	TRBV7-3	NA	TGTGCCAGCAGCTCGAGACTAGCGGGCAACACCGGGGAGCTGTTTTTT	CASSSRLAGNTGELFF
TRBJ2-5	NA	TRBV5-6	NA	TGTGCCAGCAGCTTGGGACTGGGGCGGGAGACCCAGTACTTC	CASSLGLGRETQYF
TRBJ2-7	TRBD1	TRBV12-5	NA	TGTGCTAGTGCACTATCCCCATGGCAGGGGGAACCCTACGAGCAGTACTTC	CASALSPWQGEPYEQYF
TRBJ1-3	NA	TRBV19	NA	TGTGCCAGTACTAGAGGGACTACTGGAAACACCATATATTTT	CASTRGTTGNTIYF